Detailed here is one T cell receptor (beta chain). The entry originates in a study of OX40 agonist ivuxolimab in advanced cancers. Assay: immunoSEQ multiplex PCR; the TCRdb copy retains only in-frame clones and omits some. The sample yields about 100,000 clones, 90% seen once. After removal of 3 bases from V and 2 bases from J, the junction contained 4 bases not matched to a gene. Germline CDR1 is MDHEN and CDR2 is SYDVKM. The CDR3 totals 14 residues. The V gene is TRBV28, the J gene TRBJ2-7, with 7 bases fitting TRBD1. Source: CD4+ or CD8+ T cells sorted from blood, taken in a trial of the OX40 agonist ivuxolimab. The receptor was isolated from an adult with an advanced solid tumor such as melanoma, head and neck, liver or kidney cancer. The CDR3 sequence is CASSFGQAPYEQYF. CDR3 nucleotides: TGTGCCAGCAGTTTCGGACAGGCGCCCTACGAGCAGTACTTC. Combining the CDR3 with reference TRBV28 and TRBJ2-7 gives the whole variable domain DVKVTQSSRYLVKRTGEKVFLECVQDMDHENMFWYRQDPGLGLRLIYFSYDVKMKEKGDIPEGYSVSREKKERFSLILESASTNQTSMYLCASSFGQAPYEQYFGPGTRLTVT.